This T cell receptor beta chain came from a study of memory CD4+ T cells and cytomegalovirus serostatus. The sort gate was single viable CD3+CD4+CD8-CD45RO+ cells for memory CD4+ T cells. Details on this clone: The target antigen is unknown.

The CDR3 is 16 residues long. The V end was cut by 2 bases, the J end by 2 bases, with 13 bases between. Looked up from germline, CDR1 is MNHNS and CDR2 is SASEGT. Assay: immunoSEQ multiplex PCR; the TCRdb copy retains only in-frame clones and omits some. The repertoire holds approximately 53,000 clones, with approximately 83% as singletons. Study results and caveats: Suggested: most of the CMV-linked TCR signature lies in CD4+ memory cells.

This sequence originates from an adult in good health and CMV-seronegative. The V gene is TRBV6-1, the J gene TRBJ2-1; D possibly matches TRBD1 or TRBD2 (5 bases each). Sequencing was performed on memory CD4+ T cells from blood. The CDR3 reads CASSELWDGAYNEQFF. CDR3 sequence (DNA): TGTGCCAGCAGTGAACTCTGGGACGGAGCCTACAATGAGCAGTTCTTC.